Following are 2 T cell receptor beta chains from one sample sequenced in a study of shared clonotypes between healthy human individuals. Here immunoSEQ multiplex PCR was the method, and the copy in TCRdb shows in-frame clones only, minus some. The table lists more than 1,200,000 clones, 98% of them singletons. The sequencing sample was made of naive CD4+ T cells sorted from blood. Subset indicated: CD45RA+ positively selected. The source is a man in his thirties or forties in good health.

The chain has TRBV10-1 and TRBJ2-3; D ambiguous. V was clipped by 2 bases and J by 0 bases, with 6 bases between them. The germline gives CDR1 WNHNN, CDR2 SYGVQD (reference sequence). The CDR3 loop spans 14 amino acids. As DNA, the CDR3 is TGCGCCAGCAGTGAGAGGGCTAGCACAGATACGCAGTATTTT. Its protein is CASSERASTDTQYF.

The rearrangement uses TRBV5-4 and TRBJ2-2; TRBD1 is a possible D gene (6 bases). This CDR3 is 16 amino acids long. V shed 6 bases and J shed 6 bases, with 21 bases lying between them. CDR1 is SGHNT and CDR2 is YYREEE in the germline V gene (reference sequence). CDR3 nucleotide sequence: TGTGCCAGCACCCCAGGAGGCAGGGGTGCGGCCGGGGAGCTGTTTTTT. Protein sequence: CASTPGGRGAAGELFF. Full variable domain (remainder filled in from reference TRBV5-4 and TRBJ2-2): ETGVTQSPTHLIKTRGQQVTLRCSSQSGHNTVSWYQQALGQGPQFIFQYYREEENGRGNFPPRFSGLQFPNYSSELNVNALELDDSALYLCASTPGGRGAAGELFFGEGSRLTVL.